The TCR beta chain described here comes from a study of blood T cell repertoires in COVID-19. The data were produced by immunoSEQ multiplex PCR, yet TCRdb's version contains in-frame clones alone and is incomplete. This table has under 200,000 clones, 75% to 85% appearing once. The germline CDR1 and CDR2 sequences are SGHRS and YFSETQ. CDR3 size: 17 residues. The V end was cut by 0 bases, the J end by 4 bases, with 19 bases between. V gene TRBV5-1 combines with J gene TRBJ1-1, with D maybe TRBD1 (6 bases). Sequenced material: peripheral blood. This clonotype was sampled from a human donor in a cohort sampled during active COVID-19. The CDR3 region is CASSLARTGPLGTEAFF. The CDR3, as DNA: TGCGCCAGCAGCTTGGCCCGAACAGGGCCCTTAGGCACTGAAGCTTTCTTT.